This T cell receptor (beta chain) was sequenced during a study of cytomegalovirus exposure and HLA in healthy donors. Regarding the study as a whole: Most likely, a cluster of highly shared sequence variants arose as a sequencing artifact. A prior analysis recorded that most TCR beta V segments were productive about 87% or about 30% of the time. Trimming of TCR beta V- and J-genes showed a link, identified in a later analysis, to a missense DCLRE1C variant. Most TCR sequences proved rare, with some public TCRs found in many donors.

V trimming: 2 bases; J trimming: 1 base; junction bases outside the gene matches: 4. Germline assignment: CDR1 SGHNT and CDR2 YYREEE (reference sequence). This CDR3 spans 15 amino acids. The PCR contained 60 Vbeta and 13 Jbeta primers. The data were produced by immunoSEQ multiplex PCR, yet TCRdb's version contains in-frame clones alone and is incomplete. The data hold about 130,000 clones, with 65% to 80% observed a single time. This clone was seen ten or more times. The antigen remains unidentified. Source material: PBMCs. The rearrangement uses TRBV5-4 and TRBJ1-1; 8 bases are shared with TRBD1. The receptor was derived from a man in his forties in good health and CMV-seronegative. CDR3 sequence: CASSFMQGANTEAFF. In DNA form, the CDR3 reads TGTGCCAGCAGCTTCATGCAGGGGGCGAACACTGAAGCTTTCTTT.